This T cell receptor beta chain emerged from a study of cytomegalovirus exposure and HLA in healthy donors. Study observations and caveats: There were approximately 150 TCR beta chains listed as cytomegalovirus-associated.

The PCR ran on 60 Vbeta and 13 Jbeta primers. This table comes from immunoSEQ multiplex PCR, and its TCRdb copy is limited to in-frame clones, with some not included. Of about 180,000 clones detected, approximately 80% appear once; the ten largest clones hold more than 1.1%. Comments on this clone: The antigen remains undetermined.

The sample comprised PBMCs. The origin of this receptor is a girl aged 5-17 years in good health and CMV-seropositive.

Here the CDR3 reads CASSPVTGSGTEAFF. The DNA for the CDR3 is TGTGCCAGCTCACCGGTAACGGGGAGTGGTACTGAAGCTTTCTTT. The rearrangement links TRBV18 to TRBJ1-1; no reliable D call. The CDR3 contains 15 residues. Germline loops: CDR1 KGHSH, CDR2 LQKENI. Trimming cost V 3 bases and J 5 bases, with 16 bases left between them.